Listed here are 27 T cell receptor beta chains from one sample, sequenced in a study of CD8 T cells in Susac syndrome. Random hexamers primed reverse transcription of 0.5 to 1 ug RNA. MiXCR was run by TCRdb on the immunoSEQ multiplex PCR reads, yielding one entry per CDR3 protein. This sample has over 95,000 distinct CDR3 sequences; 92% occur once, and the top ten carry 0.12%. The sample taken for sequencing was CD8+ T cells from PBMCs. The origin of the receptors is a human donor in good health.

The V call is TRBV4-3, the J call TRBJ1-5, with D possibly TRBD1 on 5 matching bases. This CDR3 spans 14 amino acids. Per the germline V gene, CDR1 is LGHNA and CDR2 is YSLEER. The germline V and J ends were trimmed by 4 bases and 3 bases, with 10 bases remaining between them. The CDR3 loop is CASSLDRNNQPQHF. CDR3 sequence (DNA): TGCGCCAGCAGCCTCGACAGAAACAATCAGCCCCAGCATTTT.

This clonotype was picked up a small number of times. The germline gene is not matched at one end of the junction; a read error may be the cause. This chain joins TRBV7-2 and TRBJ2-7; D is uncertain. From germline, CDR1 is SGHTA and CDR2 FQGNSA. The CDR3 covers 13 residues. CDR3 in DNA: TGTGCTAGCAGCTTAGCCACAGCCTCCAGGCAGTACTTC. This gives the protein CASSLATASRQYF.

The rearrangement links TRBV5-4 to TRBJ2-1, with 7 bases fitting TRBD1. This CDR3 is built from 15 residues. The germline CDR1 and CDR2 sequences are SGHNT and YYREEE (reference sequence). After removal of 4 bases from V and 7 bases from J, the junction contained 11 bases not matched to a gene. The CDR3 sequence: CASSRPGTEKNEQFF. The CDR3 DNA reads as TGTGCCAGCAGCCGCCCAGGGACAGAGAAAAATGAGCAGTTCTTC.

The J gene is TRBJ1-1, the V gene TRBV12-3 or TRBV12-4, with D perhaps matching TRBD1 (5 bases). This CDR3 has 15 amino acids. Trimming removed 2 bases from V and 4 bases from J, with 14 bases in between. The DNA of the CDR3 is TGTGCCAGCAGTTTAATGAAGGGGAGGGTCACTGAAGCTTTCTTT. Its protein product is CASSLMKGRVTEAFF.

The genes are TRBV12-3 or TRBV12-4 and TRBJ2-7; TRBD1 matches 8 bases. The V and J ends lost 6 bases and 3 bases, in that order; junction bases with no gene match: 1. CDR3 size: 12 residues. Written as DNA, the CDR3 is TGTGCCAGCAGAGACAGGGGCTACGAGCAGTACTTC. It yields the protein CASRDRGYEQYF.

V gene TRBV28 combines with J gene TRBJ1-5, with D perhaps TRBD1 (6 bases). V shed 6 bases and J shed 5 bases, with 14 bases lying between them. Germline loops: CDR1 MDHEN, CDR2 SYDVKM. The CDR3 extends over 14 amino acids. The CDR3, as DNA: TGTGCCAGCAGGCCCGGACAGCCCGATCAGCCCCAGCATTTT. Translating gives CASRPGQPDQPQHF.

The chain carries TRBV12-3 or TRBV12-4 and TRBJ1-3; the D gene is possibly TRBD1 (5 bases). The CDR3 extends over 16 amino acids. Trimming shortened V by 5 bases and J by 1 base, and 15 bases separated the two germline ends. The CDR3 loop is CASSNLRGYSGNTIYF. CDR3 nucleotides: TGTGCCAGCAGTAATCTTAGGGGCTATTCTGGAAACACCATATATTTT.

With respect to this clonotype: The limits of the CDR3 on the DNA are not certain, so only TCRdb's listed CDR3 is given. The chain has TRBV2 and TRBJ1-2; TRBD1 reflects the table's D call only, with no check against the DNA. The CDR3 spans 16 amino acids, including both terminal residues. Germline-derived CDR1 and CDR2 are SNHLY and FYNNEI. This CDR3 is CASSDRDRGFGEGYTF.

The chain recombines TRBV20-1 with TRBJ1-3; no clear D gene. The CDR3 has 14 amino acids. Trimming shortened V by 0 bases and J by 0 bases, and 6 bases separated the two germline ends. Germline CDR1 DFQATT, CDR2 SNEGSKA (reference sequence). CDR3 bases: TGCAGTGCTAGAGACAAGAACTCTGGAAACACCATATATTTT. Translating it yields CSARDKNSGNTIYF.

This clonotype was recorded only once. The chain uses TRBV20-1 and TRBJ1-1; D unclear. Germline lookup yields CDR1 DFQATT and CDR2 SNEGSKA (reference sequence). Trimming removed 6 bases at V and 3 bases at J, with 17 bases between. This CDR3 is 14 amino acids long. This chain's CDR3 is CSAFREMGYTEAFF. CDR3 nucleotides: TGCAGTGCCTTCCGGGAGATGGGGTACACTGAAGCTTTCTTT.

The gene calls are TRBV5-1 and TRBJ2-5; 10 bases fit TRBD2. This CDR3 region has 15 residues. Per germline, CDR1 SGHRS and CDR2 YFSETQ. With V trimmed by 3 bases and J by 3 bases, 5 bases remained unmatched. Here the CDR3 reads CASSSSGGVEETQYF. CDR3 coding DNA: TGCGCCAGCAGCTCAAGCGGGGGGGTAGAAGAGACCCAGTACTTC.

The chain combines TRBV5-1 with TRBJ1-3; no clear D gene. Germline V gene data show CDR1 as SGHRS and CDR2 as YFSETQ. This CDR3 contains 14 residues. Trimming cost V 3 bases and J 0 bases, with 7 bases left between them. As DNA, the CDR3 is TGCGCCAGCAGCTATGATCACTCTGGAAACACCATATATTTT. It is translated as CASSYDHSGNTIYF. The variable domain in full, with the rest retrieved from reference TRBV5-1 and TRBJ1-3, is KAGVTQTPRYLIKTRGQQVTLSCSPISGHRSVSWYQQTPGQGLQFLFEYFSETQRNKGNFPGRFSGRQFSNSRSEMNVSTLELGDSALYLCASSYDHSGNTIYFGEGSWLTVV.

The rearrangement uses TRBV2 and TRBJ2-5, with D perhaps TRBD2 (5 bases). Germline-derived CDR1 and CDR2 are SNHLY and FYNNEI. The length of the CDR3 is 14 residues. V dropped 1 base and J dropped 5 bases, with 11 bases sitting between them. Here the CDR3 reads CASSEDSWRETQYF. CDR3 DNA sequence: TGTGCCAGCAGTGAAGATTCTTGGAGGGAGACCCAGTACTTC. Variable domain in full (rest from reference TRBV2 and TRBJ2-5): EPEVTQTPSHQVTQMGQEVILRCVPISNHLYFYWYRQILGQKVEFLVSFYNNEISEKSEIFDDQFSVERPDGSNFTLKIRSTKLEDSAMYFCASSEDSWRETQYFGPGTRLLVL.

The chain links TRBV7-3 to TRBJ2-3; 10 bases map to TRBD2. CDR1 is SGHTA, CDR2 FQGTGA, per germline. The CDR3 is 17 residues long. V lost 5 bases, J lost 4 bases, and 12 bases stayed unmatched. The CDR3 here is CASSPQALAGDADTQYF. CDR3 coding DNA: TGTGCCAGCAGCCCCCAGGCCCTAGCGGGAGATGCAGATACGCAGTATTTT.

The J gene is TRBJ1-4, the V gene TRBV20-1; D not resolved. V was trimmed by 5 bases and J by 3 bases, leaving 10 bases between them. This CDR3 region has 13 residues. CDR1 is DFQATT and CDR2 is SNEGSKA in the germline V gene (reference sequence). In DNA, the CDR3 is TGCAGTGCTGCGGGCGGGGCTAATGAAAAACTGTTTTTT. This translates into CSAAGGANEKLFF.

The rearrangement links TRBV7-2 to TRBJ2-4; 9 bases are a match to TRBD1. V dropped 1 base and J dropped 0; count of bases not matched to a gene: 7. CDR3 size: 18 residues. Germline CDR1 reads SGHTA; CDR2 reads FQGNSA. The CDR3 DNA reads TGTGCCAGCAGCTTAGTGGGACAGGGCAACATAGCCAAAAACATTCAGTACTTC. It translates to CASSLVGQGNIAKNIQYF.

The chain joins TRBV19 to TRBJ1-1, with no clear D. The CDR3 consists of 14 residues. Germline V gene lookup returns CDR1 LNHDA and CDR2 SQIVND (reference sequence). V was pared by 5 bases and J by 5 bases, with 15 bases between. CDR3 sequence: CASSSEARSTEAFF. CDR3 coding DNA: TGTGCCAGTAGTTCTGAAGCGAGATCGACTGAAGCTTTCTTT. The complete variable domain, with remaining parts taken from reference TRBV19 and TRBJ1-1, reads DGGITQSPKYLFRKEGQNVTLSCEQNLNHDAMYWYRQDPGQGLRLIYYSQIVNDFQKGDIAEGYSVSREKKESFPLTVTSAQKNPTAFYLCASSSEARSTEAFFGQGTRLTVV.

The chain combines TRBV28 with TRBJ2-1, with D perhaps matching TRBD1 (5 bases). CDR3 length equals 16 residues. Between the trimmed V and J ends, which lost 4 bases and 6 bases, there was a span of 19 bases. Germline CDR1 MDHEN, CDR2 SYDVKM. DNA of the CDR3: TGTGCCAGCAGTTCGTCGCAGGGTATAGTTTTCAATGAGCAGTTCTTC. Its translation: CASSSSQGIVFNEQFF.

This rearrangement joins TRBV5-4 to TRBJ2-2, with D uncertain. Germline loops: CDR1 SGHNT, CDR2 YYREEE (reference sequence). The V end lost 0 bases, the J end lost 3 bases, and 6 bases lay between the germline ends. This CDR3 is 14 amino acids long. CDR3 amino acids: CASSLGYYTGELFF. CDR3 sequence (DNA): TGTGCCAGCAGCTTGGGGTACTACACCGGGGAGCTGTTTTTT.

The chain has TRBV20-1 and TRBJ1-5, with a weak D call TRBD1 (5 bases). V was cut by 3 bases and J by 0 bases, with 24 bases left in between. Germline-derived CDR1 and CDR2 are DFQATT and SNEGSKA (reference sequence). The CDR3 contains 19 residues. The CDR3: CSARRSAGQRVISNQPQHF. The CDR3 DNA reads as TGCAGTGCTAGGCGGTCAGCAGGGCAACGTGTTATTAGCAATCAGCCCCAGCATTTT.

This clonotype is a singleton in its sample. This chain joins TRBV7-9 and TRBJ1-6; D ambiguous. CDR3 length equals 14 residues. Germline lookup yields CDR1 SEHNR and CDR2 FQNEAQ (reference sequence). Deletions cut 2 bases from V and 9 bases from J, with 11 bases between. This CDR3 is CASSLTADSSPLHF. CDR3 DNA: TGTGCCAGCAGCTTAACGGCGGATAGTTCACCCCTCCACTTT.

This sequence joins TRBV19 and TRBJ1-1, with TRBD1 matching 7 bases. The V segment lost 5 bases and the J segment 4 bases; nucleotides outside the gene matches: 10. Germline CDR1 and CDR2: LNHDA and SQIVND (reference sequence). The CDR3 totals 15 residues. As DNA, the CDR3 is TGTGCCAGTAGTGCAAGGACAGGAGGGAGCACTGAAGCTTTCTTT. Translation: CASSARTGGSTEAFF.

The J gene is TRBJ2-5, the V gene TRBV7-2; TRBD1 might be the D (7 bases). The V end lost 10 bases, the J end lost 2 bases, and 26 bases lay between the germline ends. CDR3 length: 17 residues. Germline V CDR1 and CDR2: SGHTA, FQGNSA. The CDR3 protein is CATLRKLRGDGQETQYF. The CDR3 DNA follows: TGTGCCACCCTGCGAAAACTCAGGGGGGACGGACAAGAGACCCAGTACTTC.

V usage is TRBV5-1 and J usage is TRBJ2-1, with TRBD2 matching over 10 bases. The CDR3 extends over 15 amino acids. Germline CDR1 SGHRS, CDR2 YFSETQ. V shed 4 bases and J 6 bases; nucleotides not matched to a gene: 7. The CDR3, as DNA: TGCGCCAGCAGCCCCGGGACTAGCGCCTCCAATGAGCAGTTCTTC. Its protein product is CASSPGTSASNEQFF.

The chain has TRBV7-2 and TRBJ2-5; a weak D match, TRBD1 (5 bases). Trimming took 3 bases from V and 2 from J, leaving 16 bases between them. Germline V gives CDR1 SGHTA, CDR2 FQGNSA. This CDR3 comprises 16 residues. In nucleotides, the CDR3 is TGTGCCAGCAGCTTTAGGGGCTGGACCTCTCAAGAGACCCAGTACTTC. Amino acid sequence: CASSFRGWTSQETQYF.

The CDR3: CASSSDHYEQYF. In nucleotides, the CDR3 is TGTGCCAGCAGCTCGGATCACTACGAGCAGTACTTC. The chain carries TRBV7-9 and TRBJ2-7; unclear D gene. Trimming cost V 4 bases and J 3 bases, with 7 bases left between them. The V gene's germline CDR1 is SEHNR and CDR2 FQNEAQ (reference sequence). CDR3 length: 12 amino acids.

J is TRBJ1-3 and V is TRBV4-3; TRBD1 is a possible D gene (5 bases). The CDR3 sequence is 15 residues long. Germline V lookup: CDR1 LGHNA, CDR2 YSLEER. Trimming stripped 0 bases from V and 4 bases from J, with 10 bases between. CDR3 sequence reads: CASSQEAGSGNTIYF. The CDR3 DNA sequence: TGCGCCAGCAGCCAAGAAGCAGGGTCAGGAAACACCATATATTTT.